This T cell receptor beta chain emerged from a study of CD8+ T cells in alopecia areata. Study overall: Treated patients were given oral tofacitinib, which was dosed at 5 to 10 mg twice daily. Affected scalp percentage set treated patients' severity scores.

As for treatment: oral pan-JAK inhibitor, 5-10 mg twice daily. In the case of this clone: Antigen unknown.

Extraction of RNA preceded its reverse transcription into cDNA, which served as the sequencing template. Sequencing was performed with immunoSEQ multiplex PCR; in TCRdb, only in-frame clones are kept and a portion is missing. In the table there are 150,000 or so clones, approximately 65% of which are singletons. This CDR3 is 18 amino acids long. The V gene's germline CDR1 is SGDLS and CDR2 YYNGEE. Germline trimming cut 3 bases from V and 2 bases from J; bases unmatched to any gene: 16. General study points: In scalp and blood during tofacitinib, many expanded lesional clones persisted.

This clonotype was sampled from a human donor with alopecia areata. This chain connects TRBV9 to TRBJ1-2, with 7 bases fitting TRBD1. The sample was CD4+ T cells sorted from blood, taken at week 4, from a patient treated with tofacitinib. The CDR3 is CASSGRQGLHGGNYGYTF. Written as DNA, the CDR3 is TGTGCCAGCAGCGGGCGACAGGGACTGCACGGGGGCAACTATGGCTACACCTTC.